A single sample is the source of the 19 T cell receptor beta chains below, sequenced in a study of beta chain features in type 1 diabetes. No cognate antigen is known for these TCRs. The whole isolated RNA underwent reverse transcription, so sequencing captured expressed TCRB transcripts. The protocol was immunoSEQ multiplex PCR, while the TCRdb copy is restricted to in-frame clones and leaves out a portion. The table lists about 150,000 clones, around 10% of them singletons, with more than 0.45% in the top ten. General study points: Shortening of TCRB CDR3s, moderate but significant, appeared in all four CD4+ subsets of Type 1 diabetes patients.

The sample was central memory CD4+ T cells from blood. The source of these receptors is a man between 25 and 39 years old with type 1 diabetes.

The chain uses TRBV28 and TRBJ2-5; maybe TRBD1 (6 bases). The tail of the sequence fits TRBJ2-7 better, so the J call may be wrong. The CDR3 consists of 11 residues. The germline gives CDR1 MDHEN, CDR2 SYDVKM. The CDR3 DNA is TGTGCCAGCAAGGGGGTCTACGAGCAGTACTTC. Protein sequence: CASKGVYEQYF.

The chain employs TRBV7-8 and TRBJ2-7; the D gene is possibly TRBD2 (5 bases). Germline-derived CDR1 and CDR2 are SGHVS and FQNEAQ. Trimming cost V 5 bases and J 6 bases, with 11 bases left between them. The CDR3 runs to 12 residues. Written as DNA, the CDR3 is TGTGCCAGCAGCCACGACTACTCCGAGCAGTACTTC. Its translation: CASSHDYSEQYF.

J is TRBJ2-1 and V is TRBV7-9; no clear D gene. Germline V gene sequence: CDR1 SEHNR, CDR2 FQNEAQ (reference sequence). The CDR3 length is 13 residues. V was pared by 0 bases and J by 2 bases, with 2 bases between. CDR3 residues: CASSLAAYNEQFF. CDR3 nucleotides: TGTGCCAGCAGCTTAGCCGCCTACAATGAGCAGTTCTTC.

The V call is TRBV18, the J call TRBJ1-2; TRBD1 matches at 7 bases. V was clipped by 3 bases and J by 6 bases; unmatched bases: 7. This CDR3 has 14 amino acids. Germline CDR1 and CDR2: KGHSH and LQKENI. Here the CDR3 reads CASSPLGGGDGYTF. The CDR3 DNA reads TGTGCCAGCTCACCCCTCGGAGGGGGCGATGGCTACACCTTC.

The CDR3 loop is CSVPTGVKSEQYF. The CDR3 DNA reads as TGCAGCGTACCGACAGGGGTGAAATCCGAGCAGTACTTC. The chain combines TRBV29-1 with TRBJ2-7; 8 positions match TRBD1. The V segment lost 6 bases and the J segment 6 bases; nucleotides outside the gene matches: 10. Germline CDR1 SQVTM, CDR2 ANQGSEA. The CDR3 runs 13 residues.

CDR3 DNA: TGCGCCAGCAGCTTGGTTGCCCAGGGGTTGGCCTACGAGCAGTACTTC. Protein sequence: CASSLVAQGLAYEQYF. V usage is TRBV5-1 and J usage is TRBJ2-7, with D perhaps TRBD1 (6 bases). Trimming left V 0 bases short and J 2 bases short, with 15 bases between. There are 16 residues in the CDR3. Per germline, CDR1 SGHRS and CDR2 YFSETQ.

This clone was counted only a few times. This chain uses TRBV19 with TRBJ2-2; 8 bases agree with TRBD2. Germline V gives CDR1 LNHDA, CDR2 SQIVND (reference sequence). V was pared by 7 bases and J by 7 bases, with 8 bases of the junction left unmatched. This CDR3 region has 14 residues. The CDR3 nucleotides are TGTGCCAGTACTACCACGGGAGGGGGCGGGGAGCTGTTTTTT. This translates into CASTTTGGGGELFF.

CDR3 region: CASSLEAAYTEAFF. The CDR3 region has the DNA TGCGCCAGCAGCTTAGAGGCCGCGTACACTGAAGCTTTCTTT. V is TRBV5-1 and J is TRBJ1-1; no firm D call. V lost 2 bases and J lost 3, with 11 bases in between. Germline-derived CDR1 and CDR2 are SGHRS and YFSETQ. The CDR3 extends over 14 amino acids.

This clone was observed a handful of times. The chain combines TRBV18 with TRBJ2-7; weak D call: TRBD1 (6 bases). V was pared by 4 bases and J by 3 bases, with 10 bases between. CDR1 and CDR2 from the germline V gene are KGHSH and LQKENI. CDR3 length: 13 amino acids. The CDR3 nucleotides are TGTGCCAGCTCACGCGGACAGAACTACGAGCAGTACTTC. Translating gives CASSRGQNYEQYF.

The chain joins TRBV2 to TRBJ2-1; D perhaps matches TRBD2 (5 bases). This CDR3 is 14 amino acids long. CDR1 SNHLY and CDR2 FYNNEI come from the germline V gene. Trimming removed 6 bases at V and 6 bases at J, with 15 bases between. The CDR3 loop is CASRTDAGLNEQFF. Written as DNA, the CDR3 is TGTGCCAGCAGAACGGACGCGGGCCTCAATGAGCAGTTCTTC.

This clone was seen a handful of times. V usage is TRBV5-1 and J usage is TRBJ2-5, with a possible D match to TRBD1 (6 bases). This CDR3 has 14 amino acids. The V gene lost 2 bases and the J gene lost 0 bases, with 8 bases spanning the gap. The germline V gene has CDR1 SGHRS and CDR2 YFSETQ. The CDR3 nucleotides are TGCGCCAGCAGCTTCGGGACAAACCAAGAGACCCAGTACTTC. Its translation is CASSFGTNQETQYF. The complete variable domain, with remaining parts taken from reference TRBV5-1 and TRBJ2-5, reads KAGVTQTPRYLIKTRGQQVTLSCSPISGHRSVSWYQQTPGQGLQFLFEYFSETQRNKGNFPGRFSGRQFSNSRSEMNVSTLELGDSALYLCASSFGTNQETQYFGPGTRLLVL.

This clone has just a few counts. The chain uses TRBV27 and TRBJ2-5; 7 bases match TRBD2. Germline CDR1 and CDR2: MNHEY and SMNVEV (reference sequence). The CDR3 has 15 residues. Trimming took 2 bases from V and 6 from J; bases not matched to a gene: 9. For the CDR3, the DNA is TGTGCCAGCAGTTTAATCGGGGGAGGGAGGCAGACCCAGTACTTC. Its protein is CASSLIGGGRQTQYF.

This clone came up once. The genes are TRBV7-9 and TRBJ2-1; 9 nucleotides align to TRBD1. The germline gives CDR1 SEHNR, CDR2 FQNEAQ (reference sequence). The ends lost 5 bases at V and 15 bases at J; junction bases unmatched: 17. This CDR3 has 15 residues. Here the CDR3 DNA reads TGTGCCAGCAGCCAAGACAGGGGGGTAGGGGTTAAGGTGTTCTTC. This sequence encodes CASSQDRGVGVKVFF.

This clone came up a few times. The chain carries TRBV7-9 and TRBJ1-4; tentatively, D is TRBD1 (5 bases). Germline V gene data show CDR1 as SEHNR and CDR2 as FQNEAQ (reference sequence). This CDR3 is built from 15 residues. V was shortened by 4 bases and J by 4 bases, with 13 bases between the two germline ends. The CDR3 sequence is CASSSLGGINEKLFF. In DNA, the CDR3 is TGTGCCAGCAGCTCCTTGGGGGGGATTAATGAAAAACTGTTTTTT. Drawing the rest from reference TRBV7-9 and TRBJ1-4, the complete variable domain is DTGVSQNPRHKITKRGQNVTFRCDPISEHNRLYWYRQTLGQGPEFLTYFQNEAQLEKSRLLSDRFSAERPKGSFSTLEIQRTEQGDSAMYLCASSSLGGINEKLFFGSGTQLSVL.

Concerning this clone: Within the sample, other DNA sequences also encode this same CDR3. The chain carries TRBV29-1 and TRBJ2-3, with 9 bases aligning to TRBD1. There are 13 residues in the CDR3. Trimming took 4 bases from V and 1 from J; bases not matched to a gene: 0. Germline V gene sequence: CDR1 SQVTM, CDR2 ANQGSEA. The DNA for the CDR3 is TGCAGCGTTGGACAGGGGGGCACAGATACGCAGTATTTT. As protein: CSVGQGGTDTQYF.

The chain uses TRBV29-1 and TRBJ2-1, with 12 bases matching TRBD2. The germline CDR1 and CDR2 sequences are SQVTM and ANQGSEA. The trim removed 8 bases at V and 1 base at J, leaving 6 bases unmatched. This CDR3 has 15 residues. This chain's CDR3 is CSSRLAGDSYNEQFF. The CDR3 DNA sequence: TGCAGCTCCAGACTAGCGGGAGATTCCTACAATGAGCAGTTCTTC.

The chain is built from TRBV14 and TRBJ1-1; D uncertain. Germline CDR1 and CDR2: SGHDN and FVKESK. This CDR3 comprises 13 residues. The V end lost 4 bases, the J end lost 5 bases, and 11 bases lay between the germline ends. The CDR3 loop reads CASSPSVLTEAFF. CDR3 coding DNA: TGTGCCAGCAGCCCATCGGTCTTGACTGAAGCTTTCTTT.

The rearrangement joins TRBV4-2 to TRBJ2-7; D possibly corresponds to TRBD2 (6 bases). The ends were cut back, 1 base at V and 3 bases at J, with 13 bases in the middle. CDR3 size: 15 residues. From germline, CDR1 is LGHNA and CDR2 YNFKEQ. CDR3 amino acids: CASSQAGTESYEQYF. CDR3 nucleotide sequence: TGTGCCAGCAGCCAAGCCGGGACTGAAAGCTACGAGCAGTACTTC.

V is TRBV9 and J is TRBJ1-1; a weak D match, TRBD1 (5 bases). V was shortened by 2 bases and J by 5 bases, with 10 bases between the two germline ends. The CDR3 runs 13 residues. Germline V lookup: CDR1 SGDLS, CDR2 YYNGEE. CDR3 region: CASSVSRDTEAFF. In nucleotides, the CDR3 is TGTGCCAGCAGCGTCAGCAGGGATACTGAAGCTTTCTTT.